This T cell receptor (beta chain) stems from a study of cytomegalovirus exposure and HLA in healthy donors. Study results and caveats: Diagnosis of cytomegalovirus status made by the classifier reportedly showed high specificity and sensitivity.

This clone was seen a handful of times. As yet, its antigen is unknown. PCR primers comprised 60 Vbeta and 13 Jbeta primers. Repertoires were generated with immunoSEQ multiplex PCR, while TCRdb's copy carries only in-frame clones and drops some. This sample has roughly 200,000 clones, with roughly 9.4% found just once. The germline V gene has CDR1 MNHNS and CDR2 SASEGT. The CDR3 has 13 residues. V lost 4 bases, J lost 0 bases, and 6 bases lay in between. The TCR comes from a woman aged 25 to 45 in good health and CMV-seropositive. Source material: PBMCs. The rearrangement joins TRBV6-1 to TRBJ1-2; D ambiguous. The CDR3 here is CASSGTPNYGYTF. Written as DNA, the CDR3 is TGTGCCAGCAGTGGTACACCTAACTATGGCTACACCTTC.